A selection of T cell receptor beta chains follows, all from one sample in a study of T cell responses to AZD1222 COVID-19 vaccine. This table comes from immunoSEQ multiplex PCR, and its TCRdb copy is limited to in-frame clones, with some not included. The profile shows roughly 190,000 clones, approximately 92% of them singletons. Sample: peripheral blood, taken on day 0 of AZD1222 vaccination. The origin of the receptors is an adult in good health. Both conserved end residues are part of each CDR3. D genes are given only for firm matches. A clone size is listed for some rows: how often the clone was seen (once, few, many), or a class if it is expanded.

abundance,v_gene,j_gene,d_gene,CDR3aa,CDR3nt
.,TRBV7-7,TRBJ2-3,TRBD1,CASSPDRDTQYF,TGTGCCAGCAGCCCGGACAGGGATACGCAGTATTTT
.,TRBV12-3/TRBV12-4,TRBJ1-1,.,CASSWVANTEAFF,TGTGCCAGCAGTTGGGTGGCGAACACTGAAGCTTTCTTT
.,TRBV27,TRBJ2-3,.,CASRSEQGRTDTQYF,TGTGCCAGCAGATCGGAGCAGGGGAGAACAGATACGCAGTATTTT
.,TRBV5-1,TRBJ2-7,TRBD1,CASSLAGAGGIDEQYF,TGCGCCAGCAGCTTGGCCGGGGCAGGGGGTATCGACGAGCAGTACTTC
.,TRBV6-2/TRBV6-3,TRBJ1-5,.,CASSSPGGSNQPQHF,TGTGCCAGCAGTTCACCGGGGGGGAGCAATCAGCCCCAGCATTTT
.,TRBV5-5,TRBJ1-4,.,CASSLNQGGGNEKLFF,TGTGCCAGCAGCTTAAACCAGGGAGGTGGTAATGAAAAACTGTTTTTT
.,TRBV5-1,TRBJ2-7,.,CASSSMTGTYEQYF,TGCGCCAGCAGCTCAATGACCGGCACCTACGAGCAGTACTTC
.,TRBV4-1,TRBJ2-1,TRBD1,CASSRTQDRAEQFF,TGCGCCAGCAGCCGGACGCAGGACAGGGCTGAGCAGTTCTTC
.,TRBV11-2,TRBJ1-1,TRBD1,CASQRGTGTFNTEAFF,TGTGCCAGCCAACGCGGGACAGGGACCTTCAACACTGAAGCTTTCTTT
.,TRBV18,TRBJ2-5,.,CASSPSRGGETQYF,TGTGCCAGCTCACCGTCTCGGGGAGGAGAGACCCAGTACTTC
.,TRBV18,TRBJ2-1,TRBD2,CASSTGTSGGLYYNEQFF,TGTGCCAGCTCAACGGGGACTAGCGGGGGCCTTTACTACAATGAGCAGTTCTTC
.,TRBV6-5,TRBJ1-5,.,CASNQGNQPQHF,TGTGCCAGCAACCAGGGAAATCAGCCCCAGCATTTT
.,TRBV28,TRBJ1-2,.,CASSLQGNGYTF,TGTGCCAGCAGTTTACAGGGAAACGGCTACACCTTC
.,TRBV5-6,TRBJ1-5,.,CASSSGAGKYQPQHF,TGTGCCAGCAGCTCGGGGGCAGGGAAATACCAGCCCCAGCATTTT
.,TRBV6-8,TRBJ2-1,.,CASSNEHPSYNEQFF,TGTGCCAGCAGTAACGAGCACCCCTCCTACAATGAGCAGTTCTTC
.,TRBV28,TRBJ1-5,.,CASSLRRQGSGQPQHF,TGTGCCAGCAGTTTAAGGCGCCAGGGCTCTGGTCAGCCCCAGCATTTT
.,TRBV9,TRBJ1-2,TRBD1,CASSVGVRDRGRDGYTF,TGTGCCAGCAGCGTAGGGGTCCGGGACAGGGGGCGCGATGGCTACACCTTC
.,TRBV27,TRBJ1-5,.,CASSPLSRGRNQPQHF,TGTGCCAGCAGTCCCCTTTCGAGGGGTCGGAATCAGCCCCAGCATTTT
.,TRBV9,TRBJ2-1,.,CASSVGLEQFF,TGTGCCAGCAGCGTAGGTCTTGAGCAGTTCTTC
once,TRBV18,TRBJ1-1,.,CASSPPGVEAEAFF,TGTGCCAGCTCACCACCGGGGGTGGAGGCTGAAGCTTTCTTT
.,TRBV7-9,TRBJ1-1,.,CASSPKGVGGGTEAFF,TGTGCCAGCAGCCCCAAGGGGGTAGGAGGCGGCACTGAAGCTTTCTTT
.,TRBV7-3,TRBJ1-1,.,CASSLVAGQHTEAFF,TGTGCCAGCAGCTTAGTCGCCGGACAACACACTGAAGCTTTCTTT
.,TRBV6-6,TRBJ1-6,.,CASSLAGTSSYNSPLHF,TGTGCCAGCAGTCTCGCCGGGACAAGCTCCTATAATTCACCCCTCCACTTT
.,TRBV18,TRBJ2-1,TRBD2,CASSRTASGGFDEQFF,TGTGCCAGCTCGCGGACGGCTAGCGGGGGTTTTGATGAGCAGTTCTTC
.,TRBV13,TRBJ1-1,.,CASSYSRGPMNTEAFF,TGTGCCAGCAGCTACTCCCGGGGACCTATGAACACTGAAGCTTTCTTT
.,TRBV5-1,TRBJ2-3,.,CASSGAGTDTQYF,TGCGCCAGCTCGGGGGCAGGCACAGATACGCAGTATTTT
.,TRBV7-2,TRBJ1-1,.,CASSLVSRLMNTEAFF,TGTGCCAGCAGCTTAGTTTCCCGGCTGATGAACACTGAAGCTTTCTTT